In this sample, the clone carrying this T cell receptor (beta chain) turned up a few times. These data come from a study of response to subunit inactivated influenza vaccine. Germline V CDR1 and CDR2: KGHDR, SFDVKD. With V trimmed by 3 bases and J by 1 base, 7 bases remained unmatched. The CDR3 covers 17 residues. TCRdb independently ran MiXCR on the RT-PCR reads; one entry per CDR3 protein. This table has about 780,000 distinct CDR3 sequences, around a sixth appearing once. The chain recombines TRBV24-1 with TRBJ2-3; 9 bases are shared with TRBD1. This clonotype was sampled from a middle-aged man who received an inactivated influenza vaccine. The specimen comprised PBMCs from blood, sampled approximately 5 days after vaccination. The chain's CDR3 is CATSDTGTGLGTDTQYF. CDR3 nucleotides: TGTGCCACCAGTGATACCGGGACAGGGTTAGGCACAGATACGCAGTATTTT.